The 30 T cell receptor beta chains reported below all come from one sample, sequenced in a study of T cells after yellow fever vaccination. Each CDR3 protein is one row after TCRdb ran MiXCR on the 5' RACE reads. Of hundreds of thousands of distinct CDR3 sequences listed, 9% to 15% are singletons. Sequences were derived from PBMCs, sampled on the day of the yellow fever booster vaccination. The receptors come from a man aged 25-40 years who received the YFV17D yellow fever vaccine.

In its sample, this clonotype was seen a few times. The V gene is TRBV5-5, the J gene TRBJ2-7; TRBD1 aligns across 12 bases. The CDR3 loop spans 14 amino acids. V lost 3 bases to trimming and J lost 6 bases; unmatched junction nucleotides: 4. Germline CDR1 and CDR2: SGHKS and YYEKEE (reference sequence). For the CDR3, the DNA is TGTGCCAGCAGCTGGGGACAGGGGGCGAGCGAGCAGTACTTC. Translating gives CASSWGQGASEQYF.

This clonotype has more than one count but fewer than ten. V usage is TRBV20-1 and J usage is TRBJ2-7, with TRBD1 as a possible D gene (6 bases). CDR1 is DFQATT and CDR2 is SNEGSKA in the germline V gene (reference sequence). The CDR3 spans 14 residues. Trimming stripped 3 bases from V and 1 base from J, with 13 bases between. The CDR3 protein is CSASGAGDSYEQYF. Written as DNA, the CDR3 is TGCAGTGCTAGTGGTGCAGGGGATTCCTACGAGCAGTACTTC.

The J gene is TRBJ2-2, the V gene TRBV4-3; D assignment may be TRBD1 or TRBD2 (6 bases each). Germline V gives CDR1 LGHNA, CDR2 YSLEER. The CDR3 spans 16 residues. V was trimmed by 0 bases and J by 7 bases, leaving 15 bases between them. CDR3 loop: CASSQDHPGAGGELFF. For the CDR3, the DNA is TGCGCCAGCAGCCAAGACCATCCGGGGGCTGGCGGGGAGCTGTTTTTT.

The chain has TRBV6-5 and TRBJ1-1; D might be TRBD1 (6 bases). The CDR3 has 15 residues. From germline, CDR1 is MNHEY and CDR2 SVGAGI. With 2 bases removed from V and 1 base from J, the gap between germline ends came to 11 bases. CDR3 residues: CASSYRRGPNTEAFF. The CDR3, as DNA: TGTGCCAGCAGTTACCGTCGGGGGCCGAACACTGAAGCTTTCTTT.

This clonotype came up a few times. The CDR3 nucleotides read TGTGCCACCAGTGCCATAGGGGACAGATCAACCGGGGAGCTGTTTTTT. Translated, it gives CATSAIGDRSTGELFF. V and J are TRBV24-1 and TRBJ2-2; TRBD1 aligns across 7 bases. This CDR3 comprises 16 residues. The ends lost 5 bases at V and 5 bases at J; junction bases unmatched: 10. Germline loops: CDR1 KGHDR, CDR2 SFDVKD.

At least ten counts were recorded for this clonotype. V gene TRBV5-1 combines with J gene TRBJ2-7, with 9 bases lining up with TRBD1. The V and J ends lost 4 bases and 2 bases, in that order; junction bases with no gene match: 10. The CDR3 consists of 16 residues. Looked up from germline, CDR1 is SGHRS and CDR2 is YFSETQ. The CDR3 here is CASSLGQGTNPYEQYF. DNA for the CDR3: TGCGCCAGCAGCCTAGGACAGGGGACCAACCCCTACGAGCAGTACTTC.

This clonotype was detected a few times. V gene TRBV20-1 combines with J gene TRBJ2-1; 9 nucleotides match TRBD2. In germline, CDR1 is DFQATT, CDR2 SNEGSKA (reference sequence). The CDR3 extends over 16 amino acids. The V gene end was trimmed by 1 base and the J gene end by 8 bases; junction bases not matched to a gene: 12. CDR3 coding DNA: TGCAGTGCTAGAGGACCCCCTAGGGCGGGAGGGTATGAGCAGTTCTTC. Translation gives CSARGPPRAGGYEQFF.

This clonotype was observed a handful of times. This chain uses TRBV20-1 with TRBJ2-1; a possible D gene is TRBD1 (5 bases). Deletions cut 2 bases from V and 4 bases from J, with 12 bases between. Germline V gene sequence: CDR1 DFQATT, CDR2 SNEGSKA (reference sequence). This CDR3 is 14 amino acids long. CDR3 amino acids: CSARRVGRYNEQFF. DNA of the CDR3: TGCAGTGCTAGAAGGGTGGGGCGGTACAATGAGCAGTTCTTC.

Ten or more counts support this clonotype. The genes are TRBV7-4 and TRBJ2-7, with 10 bases identical to TRBD1. This CDR3 has 17 residues. Germline V gives CDR1 SGHVT, CDR2 SQSDAQ. Unmatched junction bases numbered 7, after V lost 0 bases and J lost 2 bases. The CDR3 region has the DNA TGTGCCAGCAGCTTAGCGGACAGGGGGTTTACTACCTACGAGCAGTACTTC. Protein product: CASSLADRGFTTYEQYF.

This clonotype was counted a few times. V and J are TRBV18 and TRBJ2-3; D is uncertain. Germline V gives CDR1 KGHSH, CDR2 LQKENI. The V end lost 6 bases, the J end lost 1 base, and 11 bases lay between the germline ends. The CDR3 runs to 14 residues. In DNA form, the CDR3 reads TGTGCCAGCTCGCCCGGTATGGGCACAGATACGCAGTATTTT. Its protein is CASSPGMGTDTQYF.

In this sample, this clonotype turned up a few times. The J gene is TRBJ2-3, the V gene TRBV7-8; D might be TRBD2 (5 bases). The CDR3 sequence is 13 residues long. Germline loops: CDR1 SGHVS, CDR2 FQNEAQ. Trimming cost V 5 bases and J 6 bases, with 12 bases left between them. The CDR3 spells CASSPAPGDTQYF. DNA of the CDR3: TGTGCCAGCAGCCCGGCCCCGGGGGATACGCAGTATTTT.

This clonotype turned up a few times. The chain couples TRBV7-9 to TRBJ2-3, with unresolved D. The V gene's germline CDR1 is SEHNR and CDR2 FQNEAQ (reference sequence). CDR3 size: 12 residues. V gave up 7 bases and J gave up 4 bases, with 9 bases separating them. The CDR3 spells CASTLSADTQYF. CDR3 nucleotide sequence: TGTGCCAGCACCCTCAGCGCAGATACGCAGTATTTT.

Only a few counts were recorded for this clonotype. V usage is TRBV5-1 and J usage is TRBJ2-2, with D unresolved. Germline CDR1 SGHRS, CDR2 YFSETQ. V was shortened by 9 bases and J by 0 bases, with 12 bases between the two germline ends. The length of the CDR3 is 14 residues. For the CDR3, the DNA is TGCGCCACCGGACCAAACCCGAACACCGGGGAGCTGTTTTTT. Its translation: CATGPNPNTGELFF.

This clonotype was picked up a small number of times. The chain recombines TRBV7-3 with TRBJ2-5; D possibly corresponds to TRBD1 (6 bases). The CDR3 totals 19 residues. Trimming shortened V by 4 bases and J by 5 bases, and 29 bases separated the two germline ends. From germline, CDR1 is SGHTA and CDR2 FQGTGA. DNA of the CDR3: TGTGCCAGCAGCTCCCGAGCTAAAGGGGGATCAGTCGCGCGGGAGACCCAGTACTTC. This translates into CASSSRAKGGSVARETQYF.

This clonotype was seen many times. The rearrangement joins TRBV10-3 to TRBJ2-5; D is tentatively TRBD1 or TRBD2 (6 bases each). V was shortened by 4 bases and J by 5 bases, with 14 bases between the two germline ends. Germline loops: CDR1 ENHRY, CDR2 SYGVKD. The length of the CDR3 is 14 residues. CDR3 sequence reads: CAISAERGGETQYF. The CDR3 DNA reads TGTGCCATCAGTGCCGAGAGAGGGGGGGAGACCCAGTACTTC.

This clonotype was picked up a small number of times. The rearrangement links TRBV29-1 to TRBJ2-1; possibly TRBD1 for D (5 bases). V dropped 3 bases and J dropped 10 bases, with 16 bases sitting between them. This CDR3 is 13 amino acids long. The germline CDR1 and CDR2 sequences are SQVTM and ANQGSEA. CDR3 bases: TGCAGCGTTGAGGCTAGTGGGGCCACCGAGCAGTTCTTC. Translated: CSVEASGATEQFF.

This clonotype was seen just once. The CDR3 DNA follows: TGCGCCAGCAGCTTGGCCGGGGACCTTGTTGAAAAACTGTTTTTT. Residues: CASSLAGDLVEKLFF. V and J are TRBV5-1 and TRBJ1-4; tentative D call: TRBD1 (5 bases). The CDR3 has 15 amino acids. Germline CDR1 is SGHRS and CDR2 is YFSETQ. Trimming pared 0 bases from V and 7 bases from J, leaving 13 bases between.

This clonotype has more than one count but fewer than ten. The chain is built from TRBV20-1 and TRBJ2-7; D gene ambiguous. Germline V gene sequence: CDR1 DFQATT, CDR2 SNEGSKA (reference sequence). V was shortened by 0 bases and J by 2 bases, with 8 bases between the two germline ends. The CDR3 spans 13 residues. CDR3 amino acids: CSARETATYEQYF. CDR3 sequence (DNA): TGCAGTGCTAGAGAAACCGCAACCTACGAGCAGTACTTC.

This clonotype turned up a few times. The CDR3 is CASSRYYEQFF. The DNA for the CDR3 is TGTGCCAGCAGTCGGTACTATGAGCAGTTCTTC. The chain employs TRBV6-2 or TRBV6-3 and TRBJ2-1; D gene ambiguous. The CDR3 contains 11 residues. The V end lost 5 bases, the J end lost 8 bases, and 7 bases lay between the germline ends. Germline lookup yields CDR1 MNHEY and CDR2 SVGEGT.

On this clonotype itself: One base away lies a much larger clone, so this may be a sequencing read error. This chain joins TRBV24-1 and TRBJ2-3; 8 bases fit TRBD2. V shed 6 bases, J shed 4 bases, and the junction held 5 bases outside the gene matches. Germline V gene lookup returns CDR1 KGHDR and CDR2 SFDVKD. The CDR3 is 14 residues long. In DNA, the CDR3 is TGTGCCACCAGTAGAGCGGGAGTGGCAGATACGCAGTATTTT. It specifies CATSRAGVADTQYF.

The rearrangement uses TRBV5-5 and TRBJ1-5; D is possibly TRBD1 (6 bases). The V end lost 3 bases, the J end lost 2 bases, and 21 bases lay between the germline ends. This CDR3 has 18 amino acids. From germline, CDR1 is SGHKS and CDR2 YYEKEE (reference sequence). The CDR3 sequence is CASSYNYQRGGGNQPQHF. CDR3 DNA sequence: TGTGCCAGCAGCTACAACTACCAGAGGGGGGGTGGCAATCAGCCCCAGCATTTT.

The chain recombines TRBV7-2 with TRBJ2-4; D perhaps matches TRBD2 (5 bases). The germline V and J ends were trimmed by 5 bases and 8 bases, with 16 bases remaining between them. Germline V gene lookup returns CDR1 SGHTA and CDR2 FQGNSA. This CDR3 is built from 14 residues. CDR3 in amino acids: CASSTGLSPYIQYF. The CDR3 nucleotides are TGTGCCAGCAGCACGGGGTTATCCCCTTACATTCAGTACTTC.

Points on this clonotype: The junction and the germline gene differ at one end; a read error may be behind it. The rearrangement joins TRBV5-5 to TRBJ2-1, with TRBD2 matching over 8 bases. CDR1 SGHKS and CDR2 YYEKEE come from the germline V gene (reference sequence). The CDR3 has 15 residues. CDR3 in amino acids: CASSPGVAGPGEQFF. The CDR3 DNA is TGTGCAAGCAGCCCGGGCGTAGCGGGGCCTGGTGAGCAGTTCTTC.

This chain uses TRBV20-1 with TRBJ2-3; 7 bases map to TRBD2. Germline V gene sequence: CDR1 DFQATT, CDR2 SNEGSKA (reference sequence). The CDR3 has 14 residues. The ends lost 5 bases at V and 3 bases at J; junction bases unmatched: 8. In DNA form, the CDR3 reads TGCAGTGCTCACCGGGACTATCTAACAGATACGCAGTATTTT. This encodes CSAHRDYLTDTQYF.

J is TRBJ2-7 and V is TRBV20-1; 10 bases map to TRBD1. The CDR3 is 15 amino acids. With V trimmed by 6 bases and J by 1 base, 9 bases remained unmatched. Germline CDR1 and CDR2: DFQATT and SNEGSKA (reference sequence). The CDR3 DNA reads TGCAGTGCCGTCAACCCGGGACAGGGGTCCTACGAGCAGTACTTC. Its protein product is CSAVNPGQGSYEQYF.

Of note for this clonotype: This may arise from a read error, as a much more abundant clone is one base away. The chain is built from TRBV5-1 and TRBJ2-3; D not resolved. The germline gives CDR1 SGHRS, CDR2 YFSETQ. The CDR3 is 14 residues long. The CDR3 protein is CARSLGSGTDTQYF. CDR3 sequence (DNA): TGCGCCAGAAGCTTGGGTTCAGGCACAGATACGCAGTATTTT.

The table lists this clonotype with many counts. V usage is TRBV12-3 or TRBV12-4 and J usage is TRBJ2-7; a possible D gene is TRBD1 (5 bases). The germline V and J ends were trimmed by 6 bases and 5 bases, with 8 bases remaining between them. The CDR3 length is 11 residues. CDR3 bases: TGTGCCAGCAGCCAGACAGACGAGCAGTACTTC. Translated: CASSQTDEQYF.

This clonotype appeared a few times. The junction differs from germline at one of its ends, possibly a read error. V usage is TRBV7-2 and J usage is TRBJ2-3; D tentatively reads TRBD1 or TRBD2 (5 bases each). Germline V gene lookup returns CDR1 SGHTA and CDR2 FQGNSA. The CDR3 contains 11 residues. The CDR3 protein is CASSRDAWDHF. The DNA of the CDR3 is TGTGCCAGCAGCAGGGACGCTTGGGATCATTTT.

The sample holds many counts of this clonotype. The J gene is TRBJ2-3, the V gene TRBV10-3, with 14 bases matching TRBD2. This CDR3 is 16 amino acids long. Losses at the gene ends were 4 bases for V and 5 bases for J; bases not matched to a gene: 5. Germline V gene lookup returns CDR1 ENHRY and CDR2 SYGVKD. The CDR3 is CAISAPGTSGRDTQYF. The DNA for the CDR3 is TGTGCCATCAGTGCCCCCGGGACTAGCGGGAGAGATACGCAGTATTTT.

This chain connects TRBV20-1 to TRBJ2-5; D is undetermined. CDR1 and CDR2 from the germline V gene are DFQATT and SNEGSKA (reference sequence). The CDR3 extends over 15 amino acids. V dropped 6 bases and J dropped 3 bases, with 20 bases sitting between them. This chain's CDR3 is CSATFRGTLEETQYF. CDR3 DNA: TGCAGTGCAACCTTTCGAGGCACCCTCGAAGAGACCCAGTACTTC.